The 10 T cell receptor beta chains below were found in one sample sequenced in a study of T-cell reconstitution after alpha-beta-depleted transplantation in children. General observations from the study: Where alpha-beta T cells came from about two months after transplant was reportedly several hundred expanded graft clones.

These receptors' antigens are unknown. For TCRbeta, the library was prepared with unique molecular identifiers. One entry per CDR3 protein results from TCRdb running MiXCR on the PCR reads. The sample carries over 25,000 distinct CDR3 sequences, around 6.6% recorded once. The sample in question was peripheral blood, obtained 60 days after TCRalphabeta/CD19-depleted stem cell transplant. All receptors derive from a child younger than two who had a stem cell transplant for acute myeloid leukemia, so the T cells may come from the graft donor.

V gene TRBV5-6 combines with J gene TRBJ1-2; D is possibly TRBD1 (5 bases). Trimming took off 4 bases at V and 4 bases at J, with 14 bases between the two ends. Per germline, CDR1 SGHDT and CDR2 YYEEEE. This CDR3 has 14 amino acids. Here the CDR3 reads CASSSWTGGYGYTF. The DNA of the CDR3 is TGTGCCAGCAGCAGCTGGACGGGGGGCTATGGCTACACCTTC. Supplemented by reference TRBV5-6 and TRBJ1-2, the full variable domain reads DAGVTQSPTHLIKTRGQQVTLRCSPKSGHDTVSWYQQALGQGPQFIFQYYEEEERQRGNFPDRFSGHQFPNYSSELNVNALLLGDSALYLCASSSWTGGYGYTFGSGTRLTVV.

This clonotype was seen at least ten times. The gene calls are TRBV7-9 and TRBJ2-5, with 9 bases identical to TRBD1. Losses at the gene ends were 0 bases for V and 4 bases for J; bases not matched to a gene: 3. The germline V gene has CDR1 SEHNR and CDR2 FQNEAQ (reference sequence). CDR3 size: 15 residues. The CDR3 sequence: CASSLADRGAETQYF. The DNA for the CDR3 is TGTGCCAGCAGCTTAGCGGACAGGGGCGCAGAGACCCAGTACTTC.

This clonotype was seen at least ten times. The chain has TRBV24-1 and TRBJ2-3, with D unclear. The germline gives CDR1 KGHDR, CDR2 SFDVKD. The germline V and J ends were trimmed by 1 base and 1 base, with 5 bases remaining between them. CDR3 length: 14 amino acids. In DNA, the CDR3 is TGTGCCACCAGTGATTTCTGGGGCACAGATACGCAGTATTTT. Protein sequence: CATSDFWGTDTQYF.

The CDR3 spells CASSDRPGSYNEQFF. The CDR3 nucleotides are TGTGCCAGCAGTGATCGGCCGGGTTCCTACAATGAGCAGTTCTTC. The rearrangement uses TRBV2 and TRBJ2-1, with D hard to call. In germline, CDR1 is SNHLY, CDR2 FYNNEI. The CDR3 has 15 amino acids. The ends were cut back, 3 bases at V and 1 base at J, with 10 bases in the middle.

There are many counts of this clonotype. This sequence joins TRBV5-6 and TRBJ1-3; perhaps TRBD1 as D (6 bases). Trimming took off 2 bases at V and 0 bases at J, with 15 bases between the two ends. Germline CDR1 reads SGHDT; CDR2 reads YYEEEE. This CDR3 is built from 17 residues. Here the CDR3 DNA reads TGTGCCAGCAGCTTCAGGGGCAGAGTGAGCTCTGGAAACACCATATATTTT. Encoded protein: CASSFRGRVSSGNTIYF.

There are many counts of this clonotype. The genes are TRBV27 and TRBJ2-7; 10 bases map to TRBD1. The CDR3 has 13 residues. V lost 10 bases to trimming and J lost 3 bases; unmatched junction nucleotides: 6. CDR1 and CDR2 from the germline V gene are MNHEY and SMNVEV (reference sequence). The chain's CDR3 is CATTGTGDYEQYF. CDR3 coding DNA: TGTGCCACCACCGGGACAGGGGACTACGAGCAGTACTTC.

The table lists this clonotype with many counts. V gene TRBV28 combines with J gene TRBJ1-5; D gene ambiguous. The CDR3 has 12 residues. Germline CDR1 is MDHEN and CDR2 is SYDVKM. V dropped 6 bases and J dropped 9 bases, with 12 bases sitting between them. The CDR3 is CASSLFSGPQHF. The CDR3 DNA reads as TGTGCCAGCAGCCTTTTCAGTGGGCCCCAGCATTTT.

This clonotype was seen a few times. CDR3 residues: CASNRGLGGLFF. The CDR3 coding sequence is TGTGCCAGCAATAGGGGTTTGGGGGGACTGTTTTTT. The chain combines TRBV12-3 or TRBV12-4 with TRBJ2-2, with D tentatively TRBD2 (6 bases). CDR3 length: 12 amino acids. The V end lost 7 bases, the J end lost 14 bases, and 17 bases lay between the germline ends.

This clonotype has a count of ten or more. The gene calls are TRBV6-5 and TRBJ2-1; TRBD1 matches 10 bases. Germline lookup yields CDR1 MNHEY and CDR2 SVGAGI. Trimming at V came to 4 bases and at J to 6 bases, leaving 3 bases not matched to a gene. The CDR3 loop spans 14 amino acids. CDR3 in amino acids: CASSSGQGFNEQFF. CDR3 coding DNA: TGTGCCAGCAGTTCGGGACAGGGGTTCAATGAGCAGTTCTTC.

This clonotype was picked up many times. This chain uses TRBV4-3 with TRBJ1-1, with D perhaps matching TRBD1 (6 bases). Trimming removed 4 bases from V and 1 base from J, with 13 bases in between. The CDR3 runs to 15 residues. Germline CDR1 reads LGHNA; CDR2 reads YSLEER. DNA for the CDR3: TGCGCCAGCAGCCCCCGAGGGGGGGGGAACACTGAAGCTTTCTTT. Amino acids: CASSPRGGGNTEAFF.